The sequence of this TCR beta chain was determined in a study of blood T cell repertoires in COVID-19. At the level of the study: The origin of the acute and convalescent COVID-19 samples was the United States, Italy and Spain. T cells, B-cell-depleted T cells, or PBMCs supplied cDNA or gDNA.

Germline-derived CDR1 and CDR2 are KGHSH and LQKENI. V lost 1 base and J lost 2; bases outside the gene matches: 13. The CDR3 is made up of 18 amino acids. How the authors handled the data: How many nucleated cells were present was estimated from reference gene primer amplification. Sequenced by immunoSEQ multiplex PCR; TCRdb stores in-frame clones only, minus some. V, J and clone size are those of that table, while D and trimming were read from the DNA. This sample has roughly 260,000 clones, with 88% found just once. Sequencing was done on a sample of peripheral blood. The J gene is TRBJ2-5, the V gene TRBV18; 7 bases map to TRBD1. The sequence derives from a man aged 55 to 69 who had recovered from COVID-19. CDR3 protein: CASSPLPRQGPRQETQYF. As DNA, the CDR3 is TGTGCCAGCTCACCACTACCTAGACAGGGCCCTAGGCAAGAGACCCAGTACTTC.